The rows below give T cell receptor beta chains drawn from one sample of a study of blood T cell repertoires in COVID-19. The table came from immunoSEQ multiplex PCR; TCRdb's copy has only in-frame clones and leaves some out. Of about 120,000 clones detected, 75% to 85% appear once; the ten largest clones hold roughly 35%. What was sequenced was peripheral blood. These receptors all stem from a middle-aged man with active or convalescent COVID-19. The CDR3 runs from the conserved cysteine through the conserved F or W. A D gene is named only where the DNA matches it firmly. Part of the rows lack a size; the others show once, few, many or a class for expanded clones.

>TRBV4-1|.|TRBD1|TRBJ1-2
CASSQVDRGNGYTF
TGCGCCAGCAGCCAAGTGGACAGGGGGAATGGCTACACCTTC
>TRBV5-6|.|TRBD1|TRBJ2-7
CASSLKGAVYEQYF
TGTGCCAGCAGCTTGAAGGGGGCGGTTTACGAGCAGTACTTC
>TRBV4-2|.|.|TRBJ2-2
CASSQAPGQNTGELFF
TGTGCCAGCAGCCAAGCGCCGGGACAGAACACCGGGGAGCTGTTTTTT
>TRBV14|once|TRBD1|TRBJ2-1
CASSQRTGAGDEQFF
TGTGCCAGCAGCCAGCGGACAGGGGCGGGCGATGAGCAGTTCTTC
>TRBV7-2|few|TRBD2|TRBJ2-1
CASSSPGSGRYYNEQFF
TGTGCCAGCAGCTCCCCAGGTAGCGGGAGGTACTACAATGAGCAGTTCTTC
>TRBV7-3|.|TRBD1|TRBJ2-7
CASSWGTGTGEQYF
TGTGCCAGCAGCTGGGGGACAGGGACGGGCGAGCAGTACTTC
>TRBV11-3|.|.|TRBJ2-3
CASRGLATDTQYF
TGTGCCAGCAGGGGACTCGCCACAGATACGCAGTATTTT
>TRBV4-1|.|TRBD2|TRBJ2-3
CASSLGLAGSIDTQYF
TGCGCCAGCAGCCTTGGACTAGCGGGGTCTATCGATACGCAGTATTTT
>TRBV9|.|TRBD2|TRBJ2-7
CASSVASSGSHEQYF
TGTGCCAGCAGCGTGGCGAGTAGCGGGAGCCACGAGCAGTACTTC
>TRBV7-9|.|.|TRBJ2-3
CASTSQSDTQYF
TGTGCCAGCACATCTCAGTCAGATACGCAGTATTTT
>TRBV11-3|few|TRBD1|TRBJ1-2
CASSLSGGKDGYTF
TGTGCCAGCAGCTTATCAGGGGGGAAGGATGGCTACACCTTC
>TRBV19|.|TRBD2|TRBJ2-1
CASISGKGNEQFF
TGTGCCAGTATAAGCGGGAAGGGAAATGAGCAGTTCTTC
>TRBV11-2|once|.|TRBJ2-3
CASSLLAVSTDTQYF
TGTGCCAGCAGCTTACTAGCAGTCAGCACAGATACGCAGTATTTT
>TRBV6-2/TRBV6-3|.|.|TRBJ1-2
CASSLTTAGYTF
TGTGCCAGCAGTTTAACGACAGCCGGCTACACCTTC
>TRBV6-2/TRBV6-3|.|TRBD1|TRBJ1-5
CASSLPGGVQPQHF
TGTGCCAGCAGTTTACCAGGGGGCGTTCAGCCCCAGCATTTT
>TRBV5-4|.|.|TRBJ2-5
CASSLAGRGETQYF
TGTGCCAGCAGCCTGGCAGGGAGGGGGGAGACCCAGTACTTC
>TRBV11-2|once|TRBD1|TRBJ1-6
CASRRTGFNSSYNSPLHF
TGTGCCAGCAGACGGACAGGCTTCAATAGCTCCTATAATTCACCCCTCCACTTT
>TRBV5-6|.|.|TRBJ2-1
CASSSSLRALSNNEQFF
TGTGCCAGCAGCTCGTCCCTCCGAGCATTATCAAACAATGAGCAGTTCTTC
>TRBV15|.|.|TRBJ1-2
CATSTWGGTYGYTF
TGTGCCACCAGCACATGGGGGGGGACCTATGGCTACACCTTC
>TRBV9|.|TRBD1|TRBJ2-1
CASSLLTQGAGEQFF
TGTGCCAGCAGCCTGCTAACCCAGGGGGCGGGAGAGCAGTTCTTC
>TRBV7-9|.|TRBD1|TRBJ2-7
CASGPWTGNNYEQYF
TGTGCCAGCGGCCCCTGGACAGGGAACAACTACGAGCAGTACTTC
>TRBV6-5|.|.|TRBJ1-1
CASSYINTEAFF
TGTGCCAGCAGTTATATAAACACTGAAGCTTTCTTT
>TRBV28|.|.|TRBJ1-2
CASSLSQYGYTF
TGTGCCAGCAGTTTGAGCCAATATGGCTACACCTTC
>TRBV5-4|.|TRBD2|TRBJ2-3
CASSPTGTTTDTQYF
TGTGCCAGCAGCCCCACCGGGACTACCACAGATACGCAGTATTTT
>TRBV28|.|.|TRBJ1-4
CASSLGGRKLNEKLFF
TGTGCCAGCAGTTTGGGCGGGAGAAAGTTAAATGAAAAACTGTTTTTT
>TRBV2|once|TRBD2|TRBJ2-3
CASSGLAGSQYF
TGTGCCAGCAGTGGACTAGCGGGCTCTCAGTATTTT
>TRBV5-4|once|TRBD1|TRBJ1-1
CASSLEQGSTEAFF
TGTGCCAGCAGCTTGGAACAGGGGAGCACTGAAGCTTTCTTT
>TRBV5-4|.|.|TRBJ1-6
CATRHRQDSYSPLHF
TGTGCCACCAGACACCGACAGGACTCCTATTCACCCCTCCACTTT
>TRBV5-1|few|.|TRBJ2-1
CASSLEADYNEQFF
TGCGCCAGCAGCTTGGAAGCGGACTACAATGAGCAGTTCTTC
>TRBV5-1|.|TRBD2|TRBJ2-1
CASSGGLAGENNEQFF
TGCGCCAGCAGCGGGGGACTAGCGGGAGAAAACAATGAGCAGTTCTTC
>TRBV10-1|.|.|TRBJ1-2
CASSESSRHANYGYTF
TGCGCCAGCAGTGAGTCGAGTCGACACGCGAACTATGGCTACACCTTC
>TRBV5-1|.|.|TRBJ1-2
CASSLATGKGYGYTF
TGCGCCAGCAGCTTGGCAACAGGGAAGGGTTATGGCTACACCTTC
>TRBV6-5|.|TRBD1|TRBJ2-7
CASSSKTGGSYEQYF
TGTGCCAGCAGTTCCAAGACAGGGGGCTCCTACGAGCAGTACTTC
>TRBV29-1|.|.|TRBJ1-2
CSVGDVNYGYTF
TGCAGCGTCGGAGACGTAAACTATGGCTACACCTTC
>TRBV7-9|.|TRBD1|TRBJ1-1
CASSLVTGGALTEAFF
TGTGCCAGCAGCTTAGTGACAGGGGGCGCATTGACTGAAGCTTTCTTT
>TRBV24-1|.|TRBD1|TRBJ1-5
CATSDPGTGGSNQPQHF
TGTGCCACCAGTGATCCCGGGACAGGGGGCAGTAATCAGCCCCAGCATTTT
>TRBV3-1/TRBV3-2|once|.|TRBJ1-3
CASSIARVLYGNTIYF
TGTGCCAGCAGCATCGCCAGGGTACTCTATGGAAACACCATATATTTT
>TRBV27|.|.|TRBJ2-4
CASLPFPAQEVNF
TGTGCCAGCCTACCTTTCCCAGCCCAGGAGGTTAACTTC
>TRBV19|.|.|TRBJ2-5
CASRQGGHQETQYF
TGTGCCAGTAGACAGGGGGGGCACCAAGAGACCCAGTACTTC
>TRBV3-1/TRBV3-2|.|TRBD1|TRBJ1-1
CASSQTGLGTEAFF
TGTGCCAGCAGCCAGACAGGGTTAGGCACTGAAGCTTTCTTT
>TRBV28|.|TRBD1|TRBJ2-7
CASSRPDRGWSYEQYF
TGTGCCAGCAGTCGCCCAGACAGGGGGTGGTCCTACGAGCAGTACTTC
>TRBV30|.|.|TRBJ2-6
CAWSLSGANVLTF
TGTGCCTGGAGCCTATCTGGGGCCAACGTCCTGACTTTC
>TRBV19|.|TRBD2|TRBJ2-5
CASSIGLGLAGGETQYF
TGTGCCAGTAGTATAGGTTTGGGACTAGCGGGCGGAGAGACCCAGTACTTC
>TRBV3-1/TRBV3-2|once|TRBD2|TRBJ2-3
CASSQAGGGTDTQYF
TGTGCCAGCAGCCAAGCGGGAGGGGGGACAGATACGCAGTATTTT
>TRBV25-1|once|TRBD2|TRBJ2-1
CASSDPGTSGGLYNEQFF
TGTGCCAGCAGTGACCCCGGGACTAGCGGGGGCCTCTACAATGAGCAGTTCTTC
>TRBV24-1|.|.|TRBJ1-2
CATSDLADIHGYTF
TGTGCCACCAGTGACCTTGCGGACATCCATGGCTACACCTTC